The T cell receptor beta chain described here comes from a study of cytomegalovirus exposure and HLA in healthy donors. Study-wide results and limits: By HLA locus, TCR association rates varied in a later analysis, with DRB1 showing the most and HLA-C the fewest. Many donors carried some public TCRs, although rarity characterized most TCR sequences.

A remark on this clone: Its target is not known.

PCR primers comprised 60 Vbeta and 13 Jbeta primers. Assay: immunoSEQ multiplex PCR; the TCRdb copy retains only in-frame clones and omits some. Of approximately 140,000 clones detected, around three quarters appear once; the ten largest clones hold about 3%. The CDR3 spans 13 residues. Germline V gives CDR1 MNHEY, CDR2 SMNVEV (reference sequence). Deletions cut 5 bases from V and 7 bases from J, with 14 bases between. Sequences were obtained from PBMCs. The receptor's source is a man in his forties in good health and CMV-seropositive. The J gene is TRBJ1-2, the V gene TRBV27; weak D call: TRBD1 (5 bases). CDR3 DNA sequence: TGTGCCAGCAGTGCCCCGGGGGGTGCTGGCTACACCTTC. Protein: CASSAPGGAGYTF.